The 5 T cell receptor beta chains presented below share a single source sample, sequenced in a study of shared clonotypes between healthy human individuals. Produced via immunoSEQ multiplex PCR; TCRdb's table is partial and in-frame only. This sample has about 1 million clones, with around 78% found just once. The sample was memory CD4+ T cells from PBMCs. Noted subset: CD45RA-negative fraction. The receptor source for this set is a man aged 18 to 30 in good health. Some clones in this sample may be carry-over from other donors' samples.

The CDR3 coding sequence is TGTGCCAGCAGCCACGACGGACGCGCCGGCTACGAGCAGTACTTC. Translated: CASSHDGRAGYEQYF. J is TRBJ2-7 and V is TRBV4-2, with D unresolved. V was pared by 3 bases and J by 3 bases, with 15 bases between. The germline V gene has CDR1 LGHNA and CDR2 YNFKEQ. The CDR3 covers 15 residues.

For the CDR3, the DNA is TGTGCCAGCAGCTTGGTAGACAGGGGGACTGAAGCTTTCTTT. Translating it yields CASSLVDRGTEAFF. The gene calls are TRBV5-4 and TRBJ1-1, with TRBD1 matching over 9 bases. The germline CDR1 and CDR2 sequences are SGHNT and YYREEE (reference sequence). Germline trimming cut 0 bases from V and 5 bases from J; bases unmatched to any gene: 2. The CDR3 is 14 residues long.

The chain employs TRBV7-2 and TRBJ2-7, with 7 positions matching TRBD2. This CDR3 has 13 amino acids. V dropped 7 bases and J dropped 8; count of bases not matched to a gene: 11. Germline V gene lookup returns CDR1 SGHTA and CDR2 FQGNSA. CDR3 residues: CASTPLGGQKQYF. DNA of the CDR3: TGTGCCAGCACCCCTCTGGGAGGGCAAAAGCAGTACTTC.

This chain uses TRBV7-6 with TRBJ1-4; D uncertain. The ends were cut back, 1 base at V and 9 bases at J, with 9 bases in the middle. There are 13 residues in the CDR3. Germline V gives CDR1 SGHVS, CDR2 FNYEAQ. CDR3 sequence reads: CASSLVGGQKLFF. CDR3 coding DNA: TGTGCCAGCAGCTTAGTAGGAGGGCAAAAACTGTTTTTT. The full variable domain, in which reference TRBV7-6 and TRBJ1-4 provide the parts outside the CDR3, is GAGVSQSPRYKVTKRGQDVALRCDPISGHVSLYWYRQALGQGPEFLTYFNYEAQQDKSGLPNDRFSAERPEGSISTLTIQRTEQRDSAMYRCASSLVGGQKLFFGSGTQLSVL.

This sequence joins TRBV7-8 and TRBJ2-7; the D gene is possibly TRBD1 (6 bases). Trimming left V 1 base short and J 1 base short, with 14 bases between. Germline CDR1 reads SGHVS; CDR2 reads FQNEAQ. This CDR3 spans 16 amino acids. The CDR3 DNA reads as TGTGCCAGCAGCTTAGGGGCAGGGGACGAGTCCTACGAGCAGTACTTC. It is translated as CASSLGAGDESYEQYF.